These 2 T cell receptor beta chains originate from one sample sequenced in a study of control samples from healthy donors and cancer patients. Assay used: immunoSEQ multiplex PCR; TCRdb lists only in-frame clones, some missing. The profile shows more than 140,000 clones, 91% of them singletons. Sequencing used blood. These receptors originate from a man aged 18 to 35 in good health.

This clone came up once. The rearrangement joins TRBV5-1 to TRBJ2-7, with D unclear. The CDR3 spans 14 residues. Germline V lookup: CDR1 SGHRS, CDR2 YFSETQ. V was clipped by 0 bases and J by 7 bases, with 14 bases between them. The CDR3 loop is CASSLVGQVEEQYF. Written as DNA, the CDR3 is TGCGCCAGCAGCTTGGTCGGGCAGGTCGAGGAGCAGTACTTC.

The V gene is TRBV3-1 (or the pseudogene TRBV3-2), the J gene TRBJ2-5; the D gene is possibly TRBD1 (5 bases). With 0 bases removed from V and 9 bases from J, the gap between germline ends came to 8 bases. The CDR3 totals 12 residues. Germline V gene lookup returns CDR1 LGHDT and CDR2 YNNKEL (reference sequence). The CDR3 DNA sequence: TGTGCCAGCAGCCAAGATGAAGGGGCCCAGTACTTC. Amino acid sequence: CASSQDEGAQYF.